The clone carrying this T cell receptor (beta chain) was counted only a few times. The target antigen is unknown. This entry comes from a study of CD8 T cells in ankylosing spondylitis. This CDR3 region has 15 residues. Germline loops: CDR1 SGHRS, CDR2 YFSETQ. J was trimmed by 0 bases and V by 4 bases; bases with no gene match: 6. Study-wide points: Ankylosing spondylitis blood appeared to carry a characteristic TCR beta motif of several highly homologous variants.

Quantitative 5'-RACE with molecular barcodes produced the TCR beta libraries. MiXCR was run by TCRdb on the 5' RACE reads, yielding one entry per CDR3 protein. This sample carries over 400,000 distinct CDR3 sequences, about 24% of them seen once, and the ten largest clones take 0.85% to 1%. The sample was blood, either unsorted or a sorted T cell fraction (not recorded which). The source is a male donor with ankylosing spondylitis. V is TRBV5-1 and J is TRBJ1-2, with 7 positions matching TRBD1. CDR3 DNA: TGCGCCAGCAGCGGAGGCGGGACAGCTAACTATGGCTACACCTTC. Protein sequence: CASSGGGTANYGYTF.